The rows below give T cell receptor beta chains drawn from one sample of a study of cytomegalovirus exposure and HLA in healthy donors. Measured with immunoSEQ multiplex PCR; TCRdb has only the in-frame clones, and not every one. The data hold some 140,000 clones, with about 78% observed a single time. Sequencing input: PBMCs. The receptor source for this set is a man aged 45-60 years in good health and CMV-seropositive. CDR3s include the opening cysteine and the closing phenylalanine or tryptophan. D genes are given only for firm matches. Size values are once, few and many counts, or a class for expanded clones, and some rows have none.

clone size,V gene,J gene,D gene,CDR3 protein,CDR3 DNA
-,TRBV5-6,TRBJ2-1,TRBD2,CASSTRSGGPYEQFF,TGTGCCAGCAGCACTAGAAGCGGGGGGCCTTATGAGCAGTTCTTC
once,TRBV18,TRBJ2-1,TRBD2,CASSPPGLAGVRGNEQFF,TGTGCCAGCTCACCCCCGGGACTAGCGGGAGTAAGGGGCAATGAGCAGTTCTTC
-,TRBV5-4,TRBJ2-3,-,CASSEGGRTDTQYF,TGTGCCAGCAGTGAGGGTGGGCGCACAGATACGCAGTATTTT
-,TRBV13,TRBJ2-5,TRBD2,CASSLRLAGLQETQYF,TGTGCCAGCAGCTTACGGCTAGCGGGTTTACAAGAGACCCAGTACTTC
-,TRBV15,TRBJ1-2,TRBD1,CATSRGDRGGDGYTF,TGTGCCACCAGCAGGGGGGACAGGGGAGGAGATGGCTACACCTTC
-,TRBV6-1,TRBJ2-7,TRBD1,CATRRPGQGSYEQYF,TGTGCCACCAGGAGACCGGGACAGGGAAGCTACGAGCAGTACTTC
-,TRBV5-1,TRBJ1-1,TRBD1,CASSLGQGRAFF,TGCGCCAGCAGCTTAGGACAGGGGCGAGCTTTCTTT
-,TRBV6-1,TRBJ2-1,-,CASSERRGLSYNGQFF,TGTGCCAGCAGTGAACGGAGAGGCCTCTCCTACAATGGGCAGTTCTTC
-,TRBV6-1,TRBJ1-1,TRBD1,CASRGQGSVLVTF,TGTGCCAGCCGGGGACAGGGGAGTGTCCTGGTTACTTTT
once,TRBV4-3,TRBJ2-3,-,CASSQRTDTQYF,TGCGCCAGCAGCCAGAGGACAGATACGCAGTATTTT
-,TRBV11-2,TRBJ1-5,-,CASSLMTGSNQPQHF,TGTGCCAGCAGCTTGATGACAGGTAGCAATCAGCCCCAGCATTTT
-,TRBV5-6,TRBJ1-2,TRBD1,CASSLVWGPGQGNSAGYTF,TGTGCCAGCAGCTTGGTATGGGGGCCGGGACAGGGAAACTCAGCGGGCTACACCTTC
-,TRBV5-4,TRBJ1-1,-,CASSLYYGQPNTEAFF,TGTGCCAGCAGCTTGTATTATGGGCAGCCGAACACTGAAGCTTTCTTT
-,TRBV2,TRBJ1-2,-,CASSKENYGYTF,TGTGCCAGCAGTAAGGAGAACTATGGCTACACCTTC
-,TRBV11-1,TRBJ1-2,-,CASSLAAGNGYTF,TGTGCCAGCAGCTTAGCGGCAGGCAATGGCTACACCTTC